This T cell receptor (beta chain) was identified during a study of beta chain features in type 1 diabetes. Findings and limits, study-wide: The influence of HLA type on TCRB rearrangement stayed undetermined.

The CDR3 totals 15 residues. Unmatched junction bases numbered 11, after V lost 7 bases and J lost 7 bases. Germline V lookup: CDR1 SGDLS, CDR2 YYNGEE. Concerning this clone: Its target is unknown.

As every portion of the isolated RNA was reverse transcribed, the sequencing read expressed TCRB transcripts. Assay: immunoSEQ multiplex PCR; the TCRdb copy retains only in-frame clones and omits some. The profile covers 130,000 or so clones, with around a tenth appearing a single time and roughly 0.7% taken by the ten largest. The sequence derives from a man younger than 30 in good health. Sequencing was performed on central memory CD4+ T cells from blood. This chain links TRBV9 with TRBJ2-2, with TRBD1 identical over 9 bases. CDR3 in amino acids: CASGGGTGINGELFF. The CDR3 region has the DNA TGTGCCAGCGGGGGGGGGACAGGGATAAACGGGGAGCTGTTTTTT.